These 5 T cell receptor beta chains were all obtained from the same sample, sequenced in a study of breast tumors, draining lymph nodes, adjacent tissues. TCRdb passed the multiplex PCR reads through MiXCR, listing each CDR3 protein once. The data show about 180,000 distinct CDR3 sequences, 30% to 35% seen once. The lymph nodes were axillary draining lymph nodes from breast cancer patients. The sample consisted of axillary lymph node tissue. The receptors were gathered from a female donor with breast cancer. Some clones in this sample may be carry-over from other donors' samples.

This sequence joins TRBV20-1 and TRBJ2-2, with D perhaps being TRBD1 or TRBD2 (6 bases each). Trimming pared 5 bases from V and 5 bases from J, leaving 24 bases between. The germline gives CDR1 DFQATT, CDR2 SNEGSKA (reference sequence). The CDR3 spans 17 residues. The CDR3 region is CSASQTGSGEETGELFF. The CDR3 DNA is TGCAGTGCTTCGCAGACAGGCTCTGGGGAGGAGACCGGGGAGCTGTTTTTT.

In regard to this clonotype: This may be a read error, as it is one base from a much larger clone. This sequence joins TRBV7-9 and TRBJ2-1; possibly TRBD1 or TRBD2 for D (5 bases each). The V and J ends lost 5 bases and 7 bases respectively, with 24 bases between them. The CDR3 totals 17 residues. The V gene's germline CDR1 is SEHNR and CDR2 FQNEAQ (reference sequence). CDR3 nucleotides: TGTGCCAGCAGCCTCCCCCAGGGTAGCGACAGCCCGAATGAGCAGTTCTTC. Translated, it gives CASSLPQGSDSPNEQFF. The full variable domain, its missing parts supplied by reference TRBV7-9 and TRBJ2-1, is DTGVSQNPRHKITKRGQNVTFRCDPISEHNRLYWYRQTLGQGPEFLTYFQNEAQLEKSRLLSDRFSAERPKGSFSTLEIQRTEQGDSAMYLCASSLPQGSDSPNEQFFGPGTRLTVL.

At least ten counts were recorded for this clonotype. The chain couples TRBV28 to TRBJ2-1, with D tentatively TRBD1 (6 bases). Germline V gives CDR1 MDHEN, CDR2 SYDVKM. The CDR3 extends over 12 amino acids. The germline V and J ends were trimmed by 5 bases and 8 bases, with 10 bases remaining between them. CDR3 region: CASSQQGYEQFF. In nucleotides, the CDR3 is TGTGCCAGCAGTCAACAGGGTTATGAGCAGTTCTTC.

This clonotype has just a few counts. A much bigger clone sits one base away, suggesting this may be a read error. V and J are TRBV12-5 and TRBJ2-2; D is ambiguous. The CDR3 runs 16 residues. Trimming took off 3 bases at V and 7 bases at J, with 18 bases between the two ends. CDR1 is LGHNT, CDR2 FRNRAP, per germline. The CDR3 nucleotides are TGTGCTAGTGGTTTCGTATTTGTAGCAGGAAGCGGGGAGCTGTTTTTT. It encodes CASGFVFVAGSGELFF. The full variable domain, with the rest looked up from reference TRBV12-5 and TRBJ2-2, is DARVTQTPRHKVTEMGQEVTMRCQPILGHNTVFWYRQTMMQGLELLAYFRNRAPLDDSGMPKDRFSAEMPDATLATLKIQPSEPRDSAVYFCASGFVFVAGSGELFFGEGSRLTVL.

This clonotype was observed at least ten times. CDR3 bases: TGTGCCAGTAGTATAGATCCCGGCTCTGGAAACACCATATATTTT. Translation gives CASSIDPGSGNTIYF. The rearrangement links TRBV19 to TRBJ1-3; no firm D call. Germline CDR1 LNHDA, CDR2 SQIVND (reference sequence). The CDR3 loop spans 15 amino acids. V dropped 0 bases and J dropped 0 bases, with 6 bases sitting between them.